The next 22 T cell receptor beta chains were all read from a single sample in a study of blood T cell repertoires in COVID-19. Data came from immunoSEQ multiplex PCR; TCRdb stores just in-frame clones and leaves some out. In the table there are about 240,000 clones, about 82% of which are singletons. Sequenced input: peripheral blood. Receptors were obtained from a woman aged 55-70 years with active or convalescent COVID-19.

The V and J genes are TRBV27 and TRBJ1-1; D not certain. The CDR3 runs 14 residues. V gave up 6 bases and J gave up 4 bases, with 15 bases separating them. Germline CDR1 MNHEY, CDR2 SMNVEV (reference sequence). CDR3 sequence (DNA): TGTGCCAGCAGACCGGGTCCCCCACTCACTGAAGCTTTCTTT. This encodes CASRPGPPLTEAFF.

The chain carries TRBV6-5 and TRBJ1-2; D possibly corresponds to TRBD1 (5 bases). In germline, CDR1 is MNHEY, CDR2 SVGAGI. V was pared by 7 bases and J by 4 bases, with 16 bases between. The CDR3 runs 14 residues. CDR3 region: CASTPGRGIYGYTF. CDR3 nucleotide sequence: TGTGCCAGCACTCCCGGGCGGGGGATCTATGGCTACACCTTC.

This clone was counted between two and nine times. The V call is TRBV19, the J call TRBJ2-1; D is perhaps TRBD2 (5 bases). This CDR3 comprises 15 residues. The germline V gene has CDR1 LNHDA and CDR2 SQIVND (reference sequence). Trimming shortened V by 8 bases and J by 0 bases, and 14 bases separated the two germline ends. This CDR3 is CASESGTSSYNEQFF. The CDR3 DNA reads TGTGCCAGTGAAAGCGGTACCAGCTCCTACAATGAGCAGTTCTTC.

This chain joins TRBV19 and TRBJ1-1; no definite D call. The CDR3 has 15 amino acids. Germline V gene data show CDR1 as LNHDA and CDR2 as SQIVND (reference sequence). Trimming took off 3 bases at V and 1 base at J, with 12 bases between the two ends. The CDR3 region has the DNA TGTGCCAGTAGTATTACCCGAGCATCGAACACTGAAGCTTTCTTT. The encoded protein is CASSITRASNTEAFF.

V usage is TRBV5-6 and J usage is TRBJ1-1; D is possibly TRBD1 (5 bases). Germline V gene data show CDR1 as SGHDT and CDR2 as YYEEEE. The CDR3 sequence is 13 residues long. V gave up 1 base and J gave up 6 bases, with 10 bases separating them. The CDR3, as DNA: TGTGCCAGCAGCTTGATGAGCAGGGCTGAAGCTTTCTTT. Encoded protein: CASSLMSRAEAFF.

The chain has TRBV2 and TRBJ2-1; 9 bases fit TRBD1. The germline CDR1 and CDR2 sequences are SNHLY and FYNNEI. This CDR3 has 16 amino acids. Germline trimming cut 6 bases from V and 9 bases from J; bases unmatched to any gene: 15. CDR3 in amino acids: CASRLLQGALSGEQFF. DNA for the CDR3: TGTGCCAGCAGGCTATTACAGGGGGCCCTTTCAGGTGAGCAGTTCTTC.

In DNA, the CDR3 is TGCAGCGTTGTTAAGGACAGGGACGTCAAGTCCACTGAAGCTTTCTTT. Translating gives CSVVKDRDVKSTEAFF. This sequence joins TRBV29-1 and TRBJ1-1; TRBD1 matches at 8 bases. The CDR3 runs 16 residues. V shed 4 bases, J shed 4 bases, and the junction held 14 bases outside the gene matches. The germline V gene encodes CDR1 SQVTM and CDR2 ANQGSEA.

This chain joins TRBV10-1 and TRBJ2-3, with 12 nucleotides matching TRBD2. The CDR3 has 15 residues. Germline V gene data show CDR1 as WNHNN and CDR2 as SYGVQD (reference sequence). The V segment lost 1 base and the J segment 10 bases; nucleotides outside the gene matches: 6. The CDR3 protein is CASSELTSGGGAQYF. For the CDR3, the DNA is TGCGCCAGCAGTGAGTTGACTAGCGGGGGAGGCGCGCAGTATTTT.

This clone was observed at least ten times. This chain links TRBV6-1 with TRBJ1-3; 8 nucleotides align to TRBD1. Germline V lookup: CDR1 MNHNS, CDR2 SASEGT. Trimming took 1 base from V and 0 from J; bases not matched to a gene: 8. This CDR3 contains 18 residues. The DNA for the CDR3 is TGTGCCAGCAGTGAAGATGAGACAGGGGTCTTCTCTGGAAACACCATATATTTT. Translating it yields CASSEDETGVFSGNTIYF.

The genes are TRBV15 and TRBJ2-7, with 10 bases aligning to TRBD1. Germline V gene sequence: CDR1 LNHNV, CDR2 YYDKDF (reference sequence). V shed 5 bases, J shed 8 bases, and the junction held 6 bases outside the gene matches. The CDR3 consists of 13 residues. The CDR3 DNA sequence: TGTGCCACCAGCGCCGGGACAGGGGCCAAGCAGTACGTC. Protein product: CATSAGTGAKQYV.

The chain employs TRBV5-4 and TRBJ2-7, with 14 bases lining up with TRBD2. CDR1 and CDR2 from the germline V gene are SGHNT and YYREEE (reference sequence). The V and J ends lost 4 bases and 7 bases, in that order; junction bases with no gene match: 10. This CDR3 has 16 amino acids. CDR3 amino acids: CASSQGLAGVRGEQYF. The CDR3 coding sequence is TGTGCCAGCAGCCAGGGACTAGCGGGAGTTCGAGGAGAGCAGTACTTC.

The V gene is TRBV6-5, the J gene TRBJ2-5; 11 bases match TRBD2. The CDR3 is 13 residues long. Germline CDR1 is MNHEY and CDR2 is SVGAGI. Unmatched junction bases numbered 1, after V lost 6 bases and J lost 4 bases. The CDR3 loop reads CASRTSGRETQYF. The CDR3 nucleotides are TGTGCCAGCAGAACTAGCGGGAGAGAGACCCAGTACTTC.

The chain is built from TRBV7-9 and TRBJ2-1, with TRBD2 matching over 9 bases. Germline V gene sequence: CDR1 SEHNR, CDR2 FQNEAQ (reference sequence). The CDR3 sequence is 15 residues long. V lost 7 bases, J lost 5 bases, and 9 bases stayed unmatched. The CDR3 is CASIPLAGLHNEQFF. The CDR3 nucleotides are TGTGCCAGCATTCCCCTAGCGGGGCTTCACAATGAGCAGTTCTTC.

The gene calls are TRBV19 and TRBJ1-4; 9 nucleotides line up with TRBD1. The ends lost 8 bases at V and 7 bases at J; junction bases unmatched: 11. The germline V gene has CDR1 LNHDA and CDR2 SQIVND (reference sequence). This CDR3 contains 15 residues. This CDR3 reads CASAQQGAKTEKLFF. CDR3 DNA sequence: TGTGCCAGTGCTCAACAGGGGGCGAAGACTGAAAAACTGTTTTTT.

This clone was seen more than once but under ten times. V gene TRBV5-4 combines with J gene TRBJ2-3; TRBD1 matches at 7 bases. The CDR3 spans 12 residues. V dropped 9 bases and J dropped 15; count of bases not matched to a gene: 16. CDR1 and CDR2 from the germline V gene are SGHNT and YYREEE (reference sequence). The chain's CDR3 is CATEGDSLVRYF. CDR3 sequence (DNA): TGTGCCACAGAAGGGGACAGCCTGGTGCGATATTTT. The full variable domain, completed using reference TRBV5-4 and TRBJ2-3, is ETGVTQSPTHLIKTRGQQVTLRCSSQSGHNTVSWYQQALGQGPQFIFQYYREEENGRGNFPPRFSGLQFPNYSSELNVNALELDDSALYLCATEGDSLVRYFGPGTRLTVL.

This chain connects TRBV18 to TRBJ2-1; 7 bases are a match to TRBD2. The CDR3 covers 15 residues. Germline CDR1 KGHSH, CDR2 LQKENI. The ends lost 0 bases at V and 8 bases at J; junction bases unmatched: 7. The CDR3 here is CASSPPGGGFDEQFF. The CDR3 coding sequence is TGTGCCAGCTCACCACCGGGGGGGGGTTTTGATGAGCAGTTCTTC.

This chain uses TRBV7-9 with TRBJ1-2, with D hard to call. This CDR3 has 14 residues. V was clipped by 6 bases and J by 4 bases, with 15 bases between them. Germline CDR1 is SEHNR and CDR2 is FQNEAQ (reference sequence). The CDR3 DNA follows: TGTGCCAGCAGTGACCCGGGGAATCCCTATGGCTACACCTTC. Amino acids: CASSDPGNPYGYTF.

This chain uses TRBV5-5 with TRBJ1-1; 7 bases align to TRBD1. CDR1 and CDR2 (germline): SGHKS, YYEKEE (reference sequence). The CDR3 has 14 residues. J gave up 1 base and V 4 bases, and 4 bases lay outside the gene matches. CDR3 residues: CASSRRDRNTEAFF. The DNA of the CDR3 is TGTGCCAGCAGCCGGCGGGACAGGAACACTGAAGCTTTCTTT.

CDR3 in DNA: TGTGCCAGTAGTATACCCGGGACAGGGGGCATTCAGCCCCAGCATTTT. Translation: CASSIPGTGGIQPQHF. The gene calls are TRBV19 and TRBJ1-5; 12 nucleotides line up with TRBD1. Per the germline V gene, CDR1 is LNHDA and CDR2 is SQIVND (reference sequence). CDR3 length: 16 amino acids. The junction had 5 bases not matched to a gene; V was cut back by 2 bases and J by 6 bases.

The chain combines TRBV7-9 with TRBJ2-7, with D unclear. The length of the CDR3 is 12 residues. The germline gives CDR1 SEHNR, CDR2 FQNEAQ (reference sequence). With 3 bases removed from V and 6 bases from J, the gap between germline ends came to 9 bases. The CDR3 region is CASSFTVGEQYF. The DNA for the CDR3 is TGTGCCAGCAGCTTCACAGTAGGCGAGCAGTACTTC.

This clone has just one count. The chain links TRBV5-1 to TRBJ1-6; D not resolved. This CDR3 contains 12 residues. Trimming stripped 6 bases from V and 9 bases from J, with 10 bases between. Germline V gene lookup returns CDR1 SGHRS and CDR2 YFSETQ. The CDR3 coding sequence is TGCGCCAGCATCCCGGACTGTTCACCCCTCCACTTT. Protein sequence: CASIPDCSPLHF.

The chain has TRBV24-1 and TRBJ2-2; TRBD1 matches 7 bases. The CDR3 loop spans 14 amino acids. Germline CDR1 reads KGHDR; CDR2 reads SFDVKD. V dropped 9 bases and J dropped 7; count of bases not matched to a gene: 10. This chain's CDR3 is CATRRGGEVGELFF. The CDR3 region has the DNA TGTGCCACCCGGAGAGGGGGCGAGGTCGGGGAGCTGTTTTTT.